The rows below give T cell receptor beta chains drawn from one sample of a study of identical twins. TCRdb reprocessed the 5' RACE reads via MiXCR and lists one record per CDR3 protein. The repertoire holds some 320,000 distinct CDR3 sequences, with roughly an eighth as singletons. This sample also belongs to another study, concerning yellow fever vaccine responses in identical twins.

Specimen: CD8+ T cells sorted from blood. These receptors were taken from a woman between 18 and 29 years old in good health. Both conserved end residues are part of each CDR3. The D gene is left open where the match is weak. Size is omitted from some rows. Given values are once, few, many or a class for expanded clones.

cdr3_aa cdr3_nt d_call v_call clone_size j_call
CASSGTSNTDTQYF TGTGCCAGCAGCGGGACTAGCAACACAGATACGCAGTATTTT TRBD2 TRBV28 few TRBJ2-3
CASSAVEWDEAFF TGCGCCAGCAGTGCCGTAGAGTGGGATGAAGCTTTCTTT . TRBV10-2 once TRBJ1-1
CASSQLISAVNTGELFF TGTGCCAGCAGCCAGTTGATATCCGCCGTTAACACCGGGGAGCTGTTTTTT . TRBV3-1 . TRBJ2-2
CASSNGLVRPDTQYF TGTGCCAGCAGCAATGGACTAGTCCGACCAGATACGCAGTATTTT TRBD2 TRBV11-2 few TRBJ2-3
CSATGQGGETQYF TGCAGTGCTACGGGACAGGGGGGAGAGACCCAGTACTTC TRBD1 TRBV20-1 many TRBJ2-5
CASSLVGLAGRPYNEQFF TGTGCCAGCAGTTTAGTCGGGCTAGCGGGAAGGCCTTACAATGAGCAGTTCTTC TRBD2 TRBV12-3/TRBV12-4 . TRBJ2-1
CASSVGTGGSNGYTF TGTGCCAGCAGCGTAGGGACAGGGGGCTCGAATGGCTACACCTTC TRBD1 TRBV9 . TRBJ1-2
CATSRGTSGSLETQYF TGTGCCACCAGCAGGGGGACTAGCGGGAGTTTAGAGACCCAGTACTTC TRBD2 TRBV15 few TRBJ2-5
CATSDLLAPNTGELFF TGTGCCACCAGTGATTTACTAGCGCCGAACACCGGGGAGCTGTTTTTT TRBD2 TRBV24-1 . TRBJ2-2
CASSVAREEQFF TGTGCCAGCAGCGTTGCGCGGGAGGAGCAGTTCTTC TRBD2 TRBV9 . TRBJ2-1
CASSLWLAGPNEQFF TGTGCCAGCAGCTTATGGCTAGCGGGGCCCAATGAGCAGTTCTTC TRBD2 TRBV7-7 . TRBJ2-1
CASSDDRAGAKNIQYF TGTGCCAGCAGCGACGACAGAGCTGGGGCCAAAAACATTCAGTACTTC . TRBV9 few TRBJ2-4
CASSPRTGQGETQYF TGTGCCAGCAGCCCCCGGACAGGGCAGGGGGAGACCCAGTACTTC TRBD1 TRBV13 . TRBJ2-5
CSARDMEQPYEQYF TGCAGTGCTAGAGATATGGAACAACCCTACGAGCAGTACTTC . TRBV20-1 . TRBJ2-7
CASSGGGRDSNQPQHF TGTGCCAGCAGTGGGGGGGGGCGGGATAGCAATCAGCCCCAGCATTTT . TRBV12-3/TRBV12-4 . TRBJ1-5
CASSYGPGELFF TGTGCCAGCAGCTATGGTCCCGGGGAGCTGTTTTTT . TRBV12-3/TRBV12-4 many TRBJ2-2
CASSLGATKETQYF TGTGCCAGCAGTTTAGGGGCCACCAAAGAGACCCAGTACTTC . TRBV28 . TRBJ2-5
CASSLSSLNTEAFF TGTGCCAGCAGTTTATCTTCGCTTAACACTGAAGCTTTCTTT . TRBV12-3/TRBV12-4 . TRBJ1-1
CASSPRTAYNEQFF TGTGCCAGCAGCCCGAGGACGGCCTACAATGAGCAGTTCTTC . TRBV7-6 . TRBJ2-1
CATSSTDSGGSQETQYF TGTGCCACCAGCAGTACCGATAGCGGGGGGTCACAAGAGACCCAGTACTTC TRBD2 TRBV15 . TRBJ2-5
CATSDRTGHTDTQYF TGTGCCACCAGTGATCGAACGGGGCACACAGATACGCAGTATTTT . TRBV24-1 few TRBJ2-3
CASSPWEGHTDTQYF TGCGCCAGCAGCCCATGGGAGGGCCACACAGATACGCAGTATTTT TRBD2 TRBV5-1 . TRBJ2-3
CASSVGFYYEQYF TGTGCCAGCAGTGTTGGGTTCTACTACGAGCAGTACTTC . TRBV6-2/TRBV6-3 . TRBJ2-7
CASSQIGDYGYTF TGTGCCAGCAGCCAGATCGGGGACTATGGCTACACCTTC . TRBV4-2 . TRBJ1-2
CASSPGVSEQYF TGTGCCAGCAGCCCCGGCGTCTCCGAGCAGTACTTC . TRBV28 many TRBJ2-7
CASSPVTRYNEQFF TGTGCCAGCAGCCCAGTGACACGGTACAATGAGCAGTTCTTC . TRBV7-9 . TRBJ2-1
CASSSRQENTGELFF TGTGCCAGCAGCTCCAGACAGGAGAACACCGGGGAGCTGTTTTTT . TRBV13 many TRBJ2-2
CSASLLGDEQFF TGCAGTGCTAGTTTACTAGGCGATGAGCAGTTCTTC . TRBV20-1 few TRBJ2-1
CASSQLWGSSSYEQYF TGCGCCAGCAGCCAATTGTGGGGGAGCAGCTCCTACGAGCAGTACTTC . TRBV4-1 many TRBJ2-7
CASSHQALAKNIQYF TGTGCCAGCAGCCACCAAGCGCTAGCCAAAAACATTCAGTACTTC . TRBV13 few TRBJ2-4
CATSDLYEQYF TGTGCCACCAGTGACCTTTACGAGCAGTACTTC . TRBV24-1 many TRBJ2-7
CASSPTLIGTGELFF TGTGCCAGCAGCCCGACTCTTATTGGGACCGGGGAGCTGTTTTTT . TRBV7-9 . TRBJ2-2
CASSPEGASNTEAFF TGTGCCAGCAGCCCGGAGGGAGCCTCGAACACTGAAGCTTTCTTT . TRBV12-3/TRBV12-4 few TRBJ1-1
CASSLFQGSYEQYF TGCGCCAGCAGCTTGTTTCAGGGCTCCTACGAGCAGTACTTC . TRBV5-1 few TRBJ2-7
CASRPTGMYNEQFF TGTGCCAGCAGACCGACAGGGATGTACAATGAGCAGTTCTTC TRBD1 TRBV27 . TRBJ2-1
CSAQTGANSPLHF TGCAGTGCTCAGACAGGGGCAAATTCACCCCTCCACTTT TRBD1 TRBV20-1 . TRBJ1-6
CASSEALAGGSYNEQFF TGTGCCAGCAGTGAAGCATTGGCGGGGGGGAGCTACAATGAGCAGTTCTTC TRBD2 TRBV2 few TRBJ2-1
CASTEALAMRYTGELFF TGTGCCAGCACCGAGGCACTAGCAATGCGATACACCGGGGAGCTGTTTTTT . TRBV12-3/TRBV12-4 . TRBJ2-2
CSGQGEGSYNEQFF TGCAGCGGCCAGGGGGAGGGCTCCTACAATGAGCAGTTCTTC . TRBV20-1 . TRBJ2-1
CASRQGGNTEAFF TGTGCCAGCAGACAGGGTGGGAACACTGAAGCTTTCTTT . TRBV27 many TRBJ1-1
CSARGAGRPTDTQYF TGCAGTGCTAGAGGGGCGGGGAGGCCCACAGATACGCAGTATTTT . TRBV20-1 . TRBJ2-3